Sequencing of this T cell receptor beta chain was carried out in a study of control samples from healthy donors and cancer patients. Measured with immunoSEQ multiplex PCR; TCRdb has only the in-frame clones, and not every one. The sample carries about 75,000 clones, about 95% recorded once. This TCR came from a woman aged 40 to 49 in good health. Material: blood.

DNA for the CDR3: TGTGCCAGCAGTCGGACAGGCTGGAATGAAAAACTGTTTTTT. Amino acid sequence: CASSRTGWNEKLFF. The chain joins TRBV6-5 to TRBJ1-4, with TRBD1 identical over 7 bases. In germline, CDR1 is MNHEY, CDR2 SVGAGI. The CDR3 is 14 residues long. V was pared by 5 bases and J by 5 bases, with 5 bases of the junction left unmatched.